Many counts were recorded for the clone carrying this TCR beta chain. Its target is unknown. The junction departs from germline at one end; a sequencing error may be responsible. These data belong to a study of Graves' ophthalmopathy and Graves' hyperthyroidism. As for the study in general: Upon initial diagnosis and before any treatment, peripheral blood was collected. Study-wide results and caveats: Sensitivity reached 87.88% and specificity approximately 81% for a 13-signature model separating ophthalmopathy from stable hyperthyroidism.

RNA transcripts provided the template for amplifying TCR beta CDR3 regions. The workflow started with a first-round RT-PCR run with HTBI primers and then moved on to a second-round multiplex PCR. Each CDR3 protein is one row after TCRdb ran MiXCR on the multiplex PCR reads. The table lists 400,000 or so distinct CDR3 sequences, about 18% of them singletons. Germline CDR1 reads DFQATT; CDR2 reads SNEGSKA (reference sequence). CDR3 length: 15 amino acids. The sequencing sample was made of peripheral blood. The chain is built from TRBV20-1 and TRBJ2-7, with 12 bases lining up with TRBD2. The sequence was obtained from an adult woman with stable Graves' hyperthyroidism. This CDR3 reads CSASKTSGSWYERYF. The CDR3 DNA reads TGCAGTGCTTCAAAGACTAGCGGGAGTTGGTACGAGCGGTACTTC.